This T cell receptor beta chain stems from a study of cytomegalovirus exposure and HLA in healthy donors. Study-wide findings and caveats: Immune exposure data for these donors was limited to CMV serostatus.

With respect to this clone: The antigen remains unidentified.

The PCR employed 60 Vbeta primers together with 13 Jbeta primers. Assay: immunoSEQ multiplex PCR; the TCRdb copy retains only in-frame clones and omits some. The sample comprises 150,000 to 200,000 clones, around 77% of which are singletons, and 1% rests with the top ten. This CDR3 is built from 15 residues. Germline V gene data show CDR1 as SGHNT and CDR2 as YYREEE (reference sequence). Trimming left V 0 bases short and J 7 bases short, with 14 bases between. The rearrangement joins TRBV5-4 to TRBJ2-1; weak D call: TRBD2 (5 bases). Sample: PBMCs. The TCR was taken from a woman between 45 and 60 years old in good health and CMV-seropositive. DNA for the CDR3: TGTGCCAGCAGCTTGGGTGGATTATCGGGGAATGAGCAGTTCTTC. Protein sequence: CASSLGGLSGNEQFF.